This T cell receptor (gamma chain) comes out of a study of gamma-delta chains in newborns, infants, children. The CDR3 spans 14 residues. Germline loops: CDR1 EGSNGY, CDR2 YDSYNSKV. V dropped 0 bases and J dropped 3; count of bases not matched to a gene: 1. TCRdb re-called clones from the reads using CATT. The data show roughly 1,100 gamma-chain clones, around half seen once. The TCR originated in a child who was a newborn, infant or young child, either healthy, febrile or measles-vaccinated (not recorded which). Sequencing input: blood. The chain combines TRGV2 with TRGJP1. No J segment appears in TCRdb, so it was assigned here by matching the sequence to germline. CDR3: CATWDGPTGWFKIF. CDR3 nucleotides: TGTGCCACCTGGGACGGGCCCACTGGTTGGTTCAAGATATTT.